The sequence of this T cell receptor beta chain was determined in a study of CD8+ T cells in alopecia areata. Investigators isolated RNA and reverse transcribed it into cDNA to act as the sequencing template. Only in-frame clones appear in the TCRdb table, and some are missing; sequencing was by immunoSEQ multiplex PCR. The table lists 150,000 to 200,000 clones, less than 65% of them singletons. Worth noting for this clone: Its antigen is not identified.

Findings and limits, study-wide: Patients displayed less clarity in TCR sharing than mice, a finding possibly related to HLA.

Treatment specified: oral pan-JAK inhibitor, 5-10 mg twice daily. Germline V lookup: CDR1 MGHRA, CDR2 YSYEKL. V was clipped by 0 bases and J by 4 bases, with 13 bases between them. CDR3 length equals 15 residues. The origin of this receptor is a human donor with alopecia areata. This chain uses TRBV4-1 with TRBJ2-7; D is ambiguous. The input for sequencing was CD4+ T cells sorted from blood, taken at week 24, from a patient treated with tofacitinib. CDR3 bases: TGCGCCAGCAGCCAAGATACGAACAGAGTTTACGAGCAGTACTTC. It specifies CASSQDTNRVYEQYF.